This TCR beta chain was sequenced during a study of T cell clusters in autoimmune cytopenias. Findings of the study overall: Comparing secondary cytopenia with chronic lymphocytic leukemia showed no cluster-lack signature, apparently masked by lymphoma repertoire. Physiological T cell clusters of healthy donors were apparently absent in primary autoimmune cytopenia patients.

CDR3 length: 15 residues. In germline, CDR1 is LNHDA, CDR2 SQIVND (reference sequence). Each sample's input was 250 ng genomic DNA, roughly 40,000 genome equivalents. Multiplex touch-down PCR amplified TRB using TRB-A and TRB-B pools in one tube. TCRdb reanalyzed the multiplex PCR reads, giving one entry per CDR3 protein sequence and no DNA. Recorded for this sample: 5,100 or so distinct CDR3 sequences. By frequency, this clonotype registers medium-sized. The antigen remains unidentified. The sequencing sample was made of peripheral blood. The V and J genes are TRBV19 and TRBJ1-1; TCRdb calls TRBD1, which cannot be checked without DNA. The origin of this receptor is a human donor with an autoimmune cytopenia or autoimmune hepatitis (not recorded which). CDR3 protein: CASSFRDTPNTEAFF. The full variable domain, its missing parts supplied by reference TRBV19 and TRBJ1-1, is DGGITQSPKYLFRKEGQNVTLSCEQNLNHDAMYWYRQDPGQGLRLIYYSQIVNDFQKGDIAEGYSVSREKKESFPLTVTSAQKNPTAFYLCASSFRDTPNTEAFFGQGTRLTVV.